The present T cell receptor beta chain was sequenced within a study of cytotoxic CD8 clonotypes in ibrutinib-treated CLL. Study in general: Some 10 relapsed/refractory, more than 14 treatment-naive; some 17 IGHV unmutated. Response sampling occurred after a median around 12 months of treatment (range 6 to 36). Whole-study findings and limits: The study found clonality rose at ibrutinib response, then fell toward baseline at progression.

Generated by immunoSEQ multiplex PCR, the TCRdb table keeps only in-frame clones and is missing some. The sample records more than 70,000 clones, about four fifths being singletons. This clone came up a few times. No antigen is known for it. Germline V CDR1 and CDR2: MNHEY, SMNVEV (reference sequence). CDR3 length: 14 residues. Trimming cost V 3 bases and J 9 bases; bases outside gene matches: 3. The chain combines TRBV27 with TRBJ2-1; 12 nucleotides match TRBD2. The material was PBMCs, obtained after 12 months of ibrutinib treatment. The clonotype originates from a human donor with chronic lymphocytic leukemia. CDR3 nucleotides: TGTGCCAGCAGTTTGGGACTAGCGGGTGGTGAGCAGTTCTTC. This codes for CASSLGLAGGEQFF.